The 31 T cell receptor beta chains below were found in one sample sequenced in a study of blood T cell repertoires in COVID-19. The repertoire was sequenced with immunoSEQ multiplex PCR; TCRdb's copy has only in-frame clones and lacks some. Among around 280,000 clones listed, around 85% were seen once. Sequencing input: PBMCs or T cells enriched from blood (not recorded which). The receptors were gathered from a middle-aged woman who had recovered from COVID-19.

This clone was picked up one time. This sequence joins TRBV7-2 and TRBJ1-1; 10 nucleotides line up with TRBD1. Germline-derived CDR1 and CDR2 are SGHTA and FQGNSA. The V gene end was trimmed by 5 bases and the J gene end by 0 bases; junction bases not matched to a gene: 6. The CDR3 covers 16 residues. CDR3 residues: CASSGQGGSLNTEAFF. In DNA, the CDR3 is TGTGCCAGCAGCGGACAGGGGGGGTCGTTGAACACTGAAGCTTTCTTT.

This rearrangement joins TRBV7-2 to TRBJ2-7; the D gene is possibly TRBD2 (6 bases). Looked up from germline, CDR1 is SGHTA and CDR2 is FQGNSA. Trimming shortened V by 2 bases and J by 2 bases, and 25 bases separated the two germline ends. The CDR3 is 19 amino acids. This CDR3 reads CASSLKEGSGLLRPYEQYF. The CDR3 bases are TGTGCCAGCAGCTTAAAGGAGGGTAGCGGCCTGTTACGTCCCTACGAGCAGTACTTC.

The chain couples TRBV5-1 to TRBJ2-5; D perhaps matches TRBD2 (6 bases). CDR3 length equals 16 residues. V lost 0 bases and J 5 bases, leaving 17 bases between the germline ends. The germline CDR1 and CDR2 sequences are SGHRS and YFSETQ. CDR3 in amino acids: CASSLGGAGLGETQYF. The CDR3 coding sequence is TGCGCCAGCAGCTTGGGTGGCGCGGGGTTGGGGGAGACCCAGTACTTC. Combining the CDR3 with reference TRBV5-1 and TRBJ2-5 gives the whole variable domain KAGVTQTPRYLIKTRGQQVTLSCSPISGHRSVSWYQQTPGQGLQFLFEYFSETQRNKGNFPGRFSGRQFSNSRSEMNVSTLELGDSALYLCASSLGGAGLGETQYFGPGTRLLVL.

The count of this clone is one. The chain couples TRBV6-5 to TRBJ1-1; 10 bases match TRBD1. Trimming at V came to 6 bases and at J to 5 bases, leaving 6 bases not matched to a gene. CDR3 length equals 14 residues. Germline CDR1 and CDR2: MNHEY and SVGAGI. In DNA, the CDR3 is TGTGCCAGCAGCTTCGACAGGGGGCGAACTGAAGCTTTCTTT. Translation: CASSFDRGRTEAFF.

V and J are TRBV27 and TRBJ1-5; D is perhaps TRBD1 (5 bases). CDR3 length: 14 amino acids. Germline loops: CDR1 MNHEY, CDR2 SMNVEV (reference sequence). V lost 10 bases and J 6 bases, leaving 19 bases between the germline ends. The CDR3 coding sequence is TGTGCCAACGAACGGGGGAGATGGGGTCAGCCCCAGCATTTT. Translating gives CANERGRWGQPQHF.

The chain employs TRBV5-1 and TRBJ2-1, with 8 bases that match TRBD1. Trimming cost V 0 bases and J 7 bases; bases outside gene matches: 6. Germline V gives CDR1 SGHRS, CDR2 YFSETQ. This CDR3 has 15 amino acids. DNA for the CDR3: TGCGCCAGCAGCTTGGTTCAGGGGGCTGGAAATGAGCAGTTCTTC. It is translated as CASSLVQGAGNEQFF.

This sequence joins TRBV7-2 and TRBJ1-1; possible D gene TRBD1, 6 bases. The germline V and J ends were trimmed by 1 base and 6 bases, with 12 bases remaining between them. The germline V gene has CDR1 SGHTA and CDR2 FQGNSA. CDR3 length: 14 amino acids. The CDR3 coding sequence is TGTGCCAGCAGCTTAGTCTCCAGGGGCTCTGAAGCTTTCTTT. Translating it yields CASSLVSRGSEAFF.

The chain employs TRBV4-1 and TRBJ2-3, with D perhaps TRBD2 (5 bases). The CDR3 runs to 18 residues. Between the trimmed V and J ends, which lost 0 bases and 2 bases, there was a span of 18 bases. CDR1 is MGHRA, CDR2 YSYEKL, per germline. As DNA, the CDR3 is TGCGCCAGCAGCCAAGAACGGGTCAGCGGTGACTCCACAGATACGCAGTATTTT. Protein product: CASSQERVSGDSTDTQYF.

The chain couples TRBV7-2 to TRBJ2-5; 8 positions match TRBD1. The CDR3 extends over 16 amino acids. Germline V gene sequence: CDR1 SGHTA, CDR2 FQGNSA. Trimming took 5 bases from V and 3 from J; bases not matched to a gene: 11. CDR3 sequence (DNA): TGTGCCAGCAGCGCCAACCGGGACAGGCAAGAAGAGACCCAGTACTTC. Amino acids: CASSANRDRQEETQYF.

CDR3 residues: CASSWQGNNSPLHF. CDR3 nucleotide sequence: TGTGCCAGCAGCTGGCAGGGAAATAATTCACCCCTCCACTTT. This chain joins TRBV7-2 and TRBJ1-6, with D possibly being TRBD1 (5 bases). V was shortened by 4 bases and J by 5 bases, with 9 bases between the two germline ends. CDR3 length equals 14 residues. Germline V gives CDR1 SGHTA, CDR2 FQGNSA.

This chain connects TRBV29-1 to TRBJ1-5; 11 nucleotides line up with TRBD1. The CDR3 contains 15 residues. V lost 4 bases, J lost 9 bases, and 11 bases stayed unmatched. CDR1 is SQVTM and CDR2 is ANQGSEA in the germline V gene. The chain's CDR3 is CSVGRTGGAEGPQHF. DNA of the CDR3: TGCAGCGTTGGACGGACAGGGGGCGCGGAGGGGCCCCAGCATTTT.

This clone was seen more than once but under ten times. V gene TRBV30 combines with J gene TRBJ1-1, with D unresolved. V shed 0 bases and J shed 5 bases, with 10 bases lying between them. The CDR3 contains 13 residues. The germline gives CDR1 GTSNPN, CDR2 SVGIG (reference sequence). CDR3 sequence (DNA): TGTGCCTGGAGTGTACCGCATCGGACTGAAGCTTTCTTT. It encodes CAWSVPHRTEAFF.

About this clone: Other DNA sequences in this specimen translate into the identical CDR3. The gene calls are TRBV6-5 and TRBJ2-2; D might be TRBD2 (7 bases). Germline V gives CDR1 MNHEY, CDR2 SVGAGI. The ends were cut back, 4 bases at V and 6 bases at J, with 9 bases in the middle. The CDR3 has 13 residues. CDR3 sequence reads: CASSLGGAGELFF. The CDR3 nucleotides are TGTGCCAGCAGTTTAGGGGGGGCCGGGGAGCTGTTTTTT.

The chain has TRBV19 and TRBJ1-1, with D possibly matching TRBD1 (6 bases). CDR1 and CDR2 from the germline V gene are LNHDA and SQIVND (reference sequence). The CDR3 consists of 13 residues. V lost 8 bases to trimming and J lost 1 base, with 11 bases between them. DNA of the CDR3: TGTGCCAGTCGCCGAGGGGGGAACACTGAAGCTTTCTTT. Its protein product is CASRRGGNTEAFF.

The chain employs TRBV3-1 (or the pseudogene TRBV3-2) and TRBJ2-3; possible D gene TRBD2, 6 bases. This CDR3 region has 12 residues. The germline CDR1 and CDR2 sequences are LGHDT and YNNKEL (reference sequence). The V and J ends lost 1 base and 11 bases respectively, with 10 bases between them. The CDR3 region has the DNA TGTGCCAGCAGCCAAGTTAGCGGAGTGCAGTATTTT. Its protein product is CASSQVSGVQYF.

The chain recombines TRBV13 with TRBJ2-1, with D perhaps matching TRBD1 (5 bases). The CDR3 has 15 amino acids. Germline assignment: CDR1 PRHDT and CDR2 FYEKMQ (reference sequence). Trimming removed 4 bases at V and 6 bases at J, with 16 bases between. The CDR3 loop is CASSSQGHSLNEQFF. The DNA of the CDR3 is TGTGCCAGCAGCTCTCAGGGTCACAGCCTCAATGAGCAGTTCTTC.

The chain employs TRBV18 and TRBJ1-3, with D tentatively TRBD1 (6 bases). V gave up 0 bases and J gave up 0 bases, with 15 bases separating them. The CDR3 covers 18 residues. Germline CDR1 reads KGHSH; CDR2 reads LQKENI. The CDR3 nucleotides read TGTGCCAGCTCACCACCAGGGGGTCGGCGGAGCTCTGGAAACACCATATATTTT. This sequence encodes CASSPPGGRRSSGNTIYF.

This rearrangement joins TRBV4-2 to TRBJ2-7; D is possibly TRBD1 (5 bases). V lost 4 bases and J lost 3, with 16 bases in between. The germline CDR1 and CDR2 sequences are LGHNA and YNFKEQ. This CDR3 is 15 amino acids long. CDR3: CASSPFSGANYEQYF. The CDR3 bases are TGTGCCAGCAGCCCTTTCTCTGGGGCGAACTACGAGCAGTACTTC.

The chain couples TRBV30 to TRBJ2-7, with TRBD1 as a possible D gene (5 bases). The germline gives CDR1 GTSNPN, CDR2 SVGIG (reference sequence). This CDR3 spans 12 amino acids. Trimming cost V 2 bases and J 3 bases, with 8 bases left between them. The CDR3 sequence is CAWSPTDYEQYF. Written as DNA, the CDR3 is TGTGCCTGGAGTCCGACAGACTACGAGCAGTACTTC. The full variable domain, rest sourced from reference TRBV30 and TRBJ2-7, is SQTIHQWPATLVQPVGSPLSLECTVEGTSNPNLYWYRQAAGRGLQLLFYSVGIGQISSEVPQNLSASRPQDRQFILSSKKLLLSDSGFYLCAWSPTDYEQYFGPGTRLTVT.

The CDR3 DNA is TGTGCCAGCAGCTTGGCAGGGGGCTATGGCTACACCTTC. As protein: CASSLAGGYGYTF. The V call is TRBV5-5, the J call TRBJ1-2, with 7 bases fitting TRBD1. From germline, CDR1 is SGHKS and CDR2 YYEKEE (reference sequence). The CDR3 sequence is 13 residues long. V lost 0 bases, J lost 4 bases, and 0 bases stayed unmatched.

The chain has TRBV19 and TRBJ1-6; TRBD1 might be the D (6 bases). The CDR3 has 14 amino acids. V was cut by 9 bases and J by 7 bases, with 16 bases left in between. Germline CDR1 is LNHDA and CDR2 is SQIVND (reference sequence). The CDR3 protein is CARITGSGNSPLHF. In nucleotides, the CDR3 is TGTGCCAGGATCACAGGGTCCGGGAATTCACCCCTCCACTTT.

The sample holds one count of this clone. The chain uses TRBV25-1 and TRBJ1-2; maybe TRBD1 (5 bases). CDR1 is MGHDK and CDR2 is SYGVNS in the germline V gene. CDR3 length: 12 amino acids. V lost 4 bases to trimming and J lost 8 bases, with 11 bases between them. The CDR3 spells CASSVGDRGYTF. The CDR3 DNA sequence: TGTGCCAGCAGTGTAGGGGATCGGGGCTACACCTTC.

V is TRBV30 and J is TRBJ1-2, with TRBD1 matching 8 bases. V was clipped by 2 bases and J by 0 bases; unmatched bases: 8. Germline V gene data show CDR1 as GTSNPN and CDR2 as SVGIG (reference sequence). This CDR3 region has 16 residues. The CDR3 protein is CAWSPQGEGANYGYTF. The CDR3 coding sequence is TGTGCCTGGAGTCCACAGGGGGAAGGAGCTAACTATGGCTACACCTTC.

This chain joins TRBV16 and TRBJ2-1, with D possibly TRBD1 on 5 matching bases. Trimming shortened V by 2 bases and J by 2 bases, and 13 bases separated the two germline ends. The germline V gene encodes CDR1 KGHSY and CDR2 FQNENV. The CDR3 extends over 16 amino acids. CDR3 region: CASSQGTDMTYNEQFF. CDR3 DNA sequence: TGTGCCAGCAGCCAAGGAACGGACATGACCTACAATGAGCAGTTCTTC. The complete variable domain, with remaining parts taken from reference TRBV16 and TRBJ2-1, reads GEEVAQTPKHLVRGEGQKAKLYCAPIKGHSYVFWYQQVLKNEFKFLISFQNENVFDETGMPKERFSAKCLPNSPCSLEIQATKLEDSAVYFCASSQGTDMTYNEQFFGPGTRLTVL.

The chain couples TRBV18 to TRBJ2-7; TRBD2 aligns across 7 bases. Per the germline V gene, CDR1 is KGHSH and CDR2 is LQKENI. This CDR3 is built from 14 residues. With V trimmed by 3 bases and J by 5 bases, 7 bases remained unmatched. In DNA form, the CDR3 reads TGTGCCAGCTCACCCTTGCAAACTAGCGACGAGCAGTACTTC. Amino acid sequence: CASSPLQTSDEQYF.

V usage is TRBV28 and J usage is TRBJ2-1, with a possible D match to TRBD1 (7 bases). CDR3 size: 14 residues. The germline CDR1 and CDR2 sequences are MDHEN and SYDVKM. Trimming removed 6 bases from V and 4 bases from J, with 13 bases in between. The CDR3 here is CASSQGGVYNEQFF. The DNA of the CDR3 is TGTGCCAGCAGCCAGGGGGGAGTTTACAATGAGCAGTTCTTC.

This chain connects TRBV2 to TRBJ2-5; 8 bases are shared with TRBD2. The ends lost 8 bases at V and 3 bases at J; junction bases unmatched: 14. This CDR3 is built from 16 residues. From germline, CDR1 is SNHLY and CDR2 FYNNEI. The CDR3 region is CASAGGGGYRKETQYF. CDR3 DNA sequence: TGTGCCAGCGCGGGAGGCGGGGGGTATCGAAAAGAGACCCAGTACTTC.

The rearrangement uses TRBV12-3 or TRBV12-4 and TRBJ1-5; D unresolved. V lost 3 bases, J lost 5 bases, and 5 bases lay in between. The CDR3 is 12 amino acids. The DNA for the CDR3 is TGTGCCAGCAGTTTCCAATATCAGCCCCAGCATTTT. Translating it yields CASSFQYQPQHF.

The V call is TRBV2, the J call TRBJ1-2; 12 bases agree with TRBD1. The CDR3 extends over 17 amino acids. Germline V CDR1 and CDR2: SNHLY, FYNNEI. V lost 6 bases, J lost 0 bases, and 8 bases stayed unmatched. The CDR3 DNA is TGTGCCAGCAGGGGACAGGGGGCGCCGTTGTCTAACTATGGCTACACCTTC. This gives the protein CASRGQGAPLSNYGYTF.

The CDR3 region has the DNA TGCGCCAGCAGGCAGGGGACGAGTGATGAAAAACTGTTTTTT. Protein sequence: CASRQGTSDEKLFF. The rearrangement joins TRBV5-1 to TRBJ1-4; weak D call: TRBD1 (6 bases). Looked up from germline, CDR1 is SGHRS and CDR2 is YFSETQ. V lost 5 bases and J lost 6, with 14 bases in between. The CDR3 is 14 residues long.

The chain uses TRBV20-1 and TRBJ1-1; no clear D. V shed 0 bases and J shed 8 bases, with 7 bases lying between them. Germline assignment: CDR1 DFQATT and CDR2 SNEGSKA (reference sequence). The CDR3 totals 11 residues. Written as DNA, the CDR3 is TGCAGTGCTAGAGATCGCGGGGAAGCTTTCTTT. Translation: CSARDRGEAFF.